This T cell receptor gamma chain was observed in a study of Vδ1+ human thymocytes (dated by TCRdb to 2016 to 2018). Regarding the complete study: The study characterised mRNA-level TRG and TRD CDR3 repertoires of highly purified Vdelta1+ thymocytes from young children as a data resource. The multiplex-based CDR3 amplicon strategy had previously been validated against 5'RACE-based CDR3 amplicon generation methods.

Here V drops 2 bases and J drops 0 bases, and the junction holds 12 bases not matched to any gene. The CDR3 starts with the cysteine, ends with the phenylalanine, and has 18 residues. Only the CDR3 portion is preserved as DNA: 54 bases, with reading frame beginning at the first base. The germline V gene (reference sequence) provides CDR1 VTNTFY and CDR2 YDVSTARD. In the case of this clone: Its recognized antigen is unknown. The input lacks base qualities; no much larger clone sits a single base away.

Thymic samples were depleted of alphabeta T cells, then CD3+ TCRVdelta1+ TCRVdelta2- thymocytes were FACS-sorted. A purity of roughly 98% to 99.6% was achieved for sorted Vdelta1+ thymocytes. Thymic specimens were obtained from 8 paediatric patients, aged from 5 days to 15 months, who were undergoing corrective cardiac surgery. Thymic tissue was dispersed and mononuclear cells isolated on a Histopaque-1077 density gradient. For staining, the antibodies used were anti-TCRVdelta1 clone TS8.2, anti-TCRVdelta2 clone B6, anti-CD3 clone HIT3a and anti-TCRalphabeta clone IP26. RNA extraction was performed with the RNeasy mini kit, and reverse transcription was done with Superscript III. CDR3 amplicons were produced by multiplex PCR using pooled V-gene forward primers and a constant-region reverse primer with Illumina adaptor overhangs. After gel purification, amplicons were indexed with Nextera index primers over around 8 extra PCR cycles and were then purified with AMPure XP beads. Sequencing of libraries was performed on an Illumina MiSeq using paired-end 250 bp reads, dual indexing and an approximately 20% PhiX spike-in. The original pipeline was this. Reads were quality checked with FastQC, and TRG read pairs were merged with ea-utils fastq-join. IMGT/HighV-QUEST was used to annotate sequences, retaining only productive sequences with an unambiguous V-gene assignment, and each clonotype was defined by an identical CDR3 sequence. Downstream analysis used VDJtools 1.1.1, tcR 2.2.3, Treemap and vegan Shannon diversity in R 3.4.4. With CATT, TCRdb called clones again from the public reads; duplicate DNA rows were later joined. The V and J calls come from TCRdb's annotation, not from the publication. Present in this sample are 6,500 to 10,000 gamma-chain clones, around three fifths of which were seen just once. The biggest ten clones account for approximately 1.5% of the sample.

Overall results and qualifications from the work: In contrast to oligoclonal peripheral blood repertoires, thymic TRG and TRD repertoires appeared to be highly polyclonal with Gaussian CDR3 length distributions. Despite high sort purity, about a fifth of thymic TRD sequences were Vdelta2 (and few Vdelta3), unlike peripheral blood Vdelta1+ controls. The use of highly purified populations and single-cell validation was advised by the authors, since misinterpretation of bulk repertoire data could be caused by unexpected Vdelta2 sequences. Because no clustering by age or sex was seen, donors were not stratified by age or sex in the analyses. Many TRG clonotypes were shared between donors (up to roughly 6.9x10^3), whereas TRD repertoires were essentially private (max roughly 120 shared).

Sequences were obtained from Vdelta1+ gamma-delta thymocytes from the thymus. What the cell subset or site label conveys for this sample: FACS-sorted CD3+ TCRalphabeta- TCRVdelta1+ TCRVdelta2- thymocytes. The sequence was collected from a girl less than two years old who had congenital heart surgery. The chain links TRGV3 with TRGJP1. Here the J gene came from matching the DNA to germline, since TCRdb omits it. CDR3 loop: CATWDNGGVNTTGWFKIF. The DNA sequence is as follows: TGTGCCACCTGGGACAACGGGGGGGTTAATACCACTGGTTGGTTCAAGATATTT.